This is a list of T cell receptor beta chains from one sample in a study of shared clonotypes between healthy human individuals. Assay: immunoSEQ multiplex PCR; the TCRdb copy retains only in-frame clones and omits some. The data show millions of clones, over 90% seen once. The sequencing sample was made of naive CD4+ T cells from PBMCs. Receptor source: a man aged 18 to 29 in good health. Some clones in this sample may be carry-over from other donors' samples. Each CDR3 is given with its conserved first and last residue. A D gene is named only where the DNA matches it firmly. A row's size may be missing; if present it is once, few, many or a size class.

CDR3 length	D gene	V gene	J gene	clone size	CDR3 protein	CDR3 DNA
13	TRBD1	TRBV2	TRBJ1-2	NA	CASSETGGAGYTF	TGTGCCAGCAGTGAAACAGGGGGCGCGGGCTACACCTTC
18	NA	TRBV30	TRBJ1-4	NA	CAWSVPAGRFATNEKLFF	TGTGCCTGGAGTGTTCCGGCAGGGCGATTTGCAACTAATGAAAAACTGTTTTTT
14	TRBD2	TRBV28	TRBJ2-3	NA	CASEISGVTDTQYF	TGTGCCAGCGAAATTAGCGGGGTCACAGATACGCAGTATTTT
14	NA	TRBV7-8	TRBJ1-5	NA	CASSLSRDNQPQHF	TGTGCCAGCAGCTTATCCCGGGACAATCAGCCCCAGCATTTT
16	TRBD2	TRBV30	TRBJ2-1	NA	CAWSSTLAGFNNEQFF	TGTGCCTGGAGTTCGACCTTAGCGGGATTCAACAATGAGCAGTTCTTC
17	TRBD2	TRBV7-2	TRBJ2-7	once	CASSLAPRLAGVHEQYF	TGTGCCAGCAGCTTAGCCCCCCGACTAGCGGGAGTACACGAGCAGTACTTC
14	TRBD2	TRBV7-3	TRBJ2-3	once	CASQTSGGTDTQYF	TGTGCCAGCCAGACTAGCGGGGGCACAGATACGCAGTATTTT
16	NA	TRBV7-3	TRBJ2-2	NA	CASSLFAGMNTGELFF	TGTGCCAGCAGCTTATTCGCAGGCATGAACACCGGGGAGCTGTTTTTT
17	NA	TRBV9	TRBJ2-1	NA	CASSVSLRDPLVGEQFF	TGTGCCAGCAGCGTTTCATTACGAGATCCCCTCGTGGGGGAGCAGTTCTTC
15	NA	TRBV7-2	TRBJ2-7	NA	CASSLFWQSSYEQYF	TGTGCCAGCAGCTTATTTTGGCAGAGCTCCTACGAGCAGTACTTC
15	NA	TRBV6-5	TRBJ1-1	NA	CASSFSRQLGTEAFF	TGTGCCAGCAGTTTCTCAAGACAGTTAGGCACTGAAGCTTTCTTT
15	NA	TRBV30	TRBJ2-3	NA	CAWSRGTGRTDTQYF	TGTGCCTGGAGCCGGGGCACCGGCCGGACAGATACGCAGTATTTT
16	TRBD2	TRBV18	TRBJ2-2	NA	CASSPEGRASTGELFF	TGTGCCAGCTCACCAGAAGGGAGGGCCAGCACCGGGGAGCTGTTTTTT
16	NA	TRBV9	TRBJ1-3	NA	CASSVATQGAGNTIYF	TGTGCCAGCAGCGTAGCTACCCAGGGTGCAGGAAACACCATATATTTT
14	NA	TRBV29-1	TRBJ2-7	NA	CSVEDAGHSYEQYF	TGCAGCGTTGAAGATGCAGGACACTCCTACGAGCAGTACTTC
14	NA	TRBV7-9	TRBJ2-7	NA	CASREGQGPYEQYF	TGTGCCAGCCGGGAGGGACAGGGCCCCTACGAGCAGTACTTC
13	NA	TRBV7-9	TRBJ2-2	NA	CASSLRGTGELFF	TGTGCCAGCAGCTTACGGGGGACCGGGGAGCTGTTTTTT
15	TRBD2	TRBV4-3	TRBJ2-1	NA	CASSAGRGSYNEQFF	TGCGCCAGCAGCGCCGGGAGGGGATCCTACAATGAGCAGTTCTTC
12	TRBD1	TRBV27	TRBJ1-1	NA	CASSLTQGRAFF	TGTGCCAGCAGCCTTACACAGGGGAGAGCTTTCTTT
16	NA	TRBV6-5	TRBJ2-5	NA	CASSYSTGGLGETQYF	TGTGCCAGCAGTTACTCGACCGGGGGCCTGGGAGAGACCCAGTACTTC
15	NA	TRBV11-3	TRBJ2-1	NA	CASSVAAVSGNEQFF	TGTGCCAGCAGCGTAGCGGCAGTTTCGGGCAATGAGCAGTTCTTC
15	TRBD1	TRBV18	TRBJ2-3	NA	CASSPGTGGTDTQYF	TGTGCCAGCTCACCCGGGACAGGCGGAACAGATACGCAGTATTTT
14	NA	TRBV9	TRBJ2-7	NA	CASSVVGSSYEQYF	TGTGCCAGCAGCGTAGTCGGTAGCAGCTACGAGCAGTACTTC
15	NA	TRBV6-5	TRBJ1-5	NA	CASSSNRELRWPQHF	TGTGCCAGCAGTTCGAACAGGGAACTCCGATGGCCCCAGCATTTT
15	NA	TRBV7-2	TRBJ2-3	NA	CASSLYRASTDTQYF	TGTGCCAGCAGCTTATACAGGGCTAGCACAGATACGCAGTATTTT
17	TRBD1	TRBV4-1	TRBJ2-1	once	CASSQGTGVRSYNEQFF	TGCGCCAGCAGCCAAGGGACAGGTGTGAGATCCTACAATGAGCAGTTCTTC
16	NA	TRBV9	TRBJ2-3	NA	CASSVLGGQSTDTQYF	TGTGCCAGCAGCGTTTTGGGAGGACAGAGCACAGATACGCAGTATTTT
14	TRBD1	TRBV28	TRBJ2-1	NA	CASRQTDRVREQFF	TGTGCCAGCAGACAAACCGACAGGGTTCGAGAGCAGTTCTTC
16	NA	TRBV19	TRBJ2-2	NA	CASSIAVARATGELFF	TGTGCCAGTAGTATAGCGGTGGCTAGGGCCACCGGGGAGCTGTTTTTT
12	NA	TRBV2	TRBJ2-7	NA	CASSETSYEQYF	TGTGCCAGCAGTGAGACTTCCTACGAGCAGTACTTC
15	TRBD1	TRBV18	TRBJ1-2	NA	CASSPPRDSPYGYTF	TGTGCCAGCTCACCACCCAGGGACAGTCCCTATGGCTACACCTTC
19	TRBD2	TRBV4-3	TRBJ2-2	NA	CASSQEHFSGRWDTGELFF	TGCGCCAGCAGCCAAGAACACTTTAGCGGGAGGTGGGACACCGGGGAGCTGTTTTTT
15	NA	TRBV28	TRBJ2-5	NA	CASTSTRGSRETQYF	TGTGCCAGCACCTCAACCCGGGGGAGCAGAGAGACCCAGTACTTC
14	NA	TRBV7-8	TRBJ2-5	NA	CASSLAGGRETQYF	TGTGCCAGCAGCTTAGCAGGAGGGAGAGAGACCCAGTACTTC
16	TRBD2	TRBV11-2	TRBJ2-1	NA	CASSLGLAGGLNEQFF	TGTGCCAGCAGCTTAGGTCTAGCGGGAGGGCTGAATGAGCAGTTCTTC
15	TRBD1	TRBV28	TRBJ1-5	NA	CASTGIGSTGGPQHF	TGTGCCAGCACCGGTATCGGGTCCACAGGGGGGCCCCAGCATTTT
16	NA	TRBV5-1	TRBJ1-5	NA	CASSSRTRVSNQPQHF	TGCGCCAGCAGCTCCCGGACCCGGGTTAGCAATCAGCCCCAGCATTTT